The present TCR beta chain was sequenced within a study of radiotherapy plus CTLA-4 blockade in lung cancer. Overall study: Of all patients, approximately 20% responded objectively and 31% showed disease control.

A remark on this clone: As yet, its antigen is unknown.

Findings and caveats of the study: Clones derived from tumor TCRs expanded in blood after radiotherapy plus ipilimumab. Interferon-beta, together with early blood T cell clone dynamics, reportedly best predicted response.

Sequenced by immunoSEQ multiplex PCR; TCRdb stores in-frame clones only, minus some. The data contain 70,000 to 90,000 clones, roughly 80% of them singletons. Deletions cut 8 bases from V and 8 bases from J, with 19 bases between. Germline CDR1 MNHEY, CDR2 SMNVEV (reference sequence). CDR3 length equals 14 residues. Focal radiation with ipilimumab CTLA-4 blockade was given to patients with chemo-refractory metastatic non-small-cell lung cancer. This sequence originates from a human donor with non-small cell lung cancer who had a complete response to radiotherapy plus ipilimumab. V gene TRBV27 combines with J gene TRBJ2-1, with D possibly being TRBD2 (6 bases). Sample: peripheral blood, taken from a patient treated with radiotherapy plus ipilimumab. The CDR3 DNA reads as TGTGCCAGCGGAAGTTGGGGAGCGGGCTATGAGCAGTTCTTC. Amino acids: CASGSWGAGYEQFF.